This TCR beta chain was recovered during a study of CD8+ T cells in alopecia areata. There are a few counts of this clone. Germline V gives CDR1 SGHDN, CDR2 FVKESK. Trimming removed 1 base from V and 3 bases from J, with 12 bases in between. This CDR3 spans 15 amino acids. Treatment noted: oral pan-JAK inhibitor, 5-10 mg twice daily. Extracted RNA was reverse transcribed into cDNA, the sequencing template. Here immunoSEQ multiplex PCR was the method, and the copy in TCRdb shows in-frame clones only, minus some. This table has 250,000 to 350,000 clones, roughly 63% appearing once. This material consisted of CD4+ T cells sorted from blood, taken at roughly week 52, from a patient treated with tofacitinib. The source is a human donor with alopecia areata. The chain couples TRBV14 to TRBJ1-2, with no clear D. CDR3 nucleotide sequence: TGTGCCAGCAGCCAAGTTGGCGGAGCTTACTATGGCTACACCTTC. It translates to CASSQVGGAYYGYTF.